This T cell receptor beta chain appears in the sequencing data of a study of T cells in Graves' hyperthyroidism and ophthalmopathy. Overall study: Sampling of peripheral blood happened at initial diagnosis, prior to any treatment.

Looked up from germline, CDR1 is DFQATT and CDR2 is SNEGSKA (reference sequence). This CDR3 is built from 16 residues. This clonotype has only a few counts. At one end, the junction sequence differs from germline, possibly due to a read error. Criteria for exclusion of patients were uncontrolled infection, other autoimmune disease, pregnancy or lactation. Template material for amplifying TCR beta CDR3 regions consisted of RNA transcripts. The TCR CDR3 first-round RT-PCR relied on the HTBI primer set. TCRdb re-analysed the multiplex PCR reads in MiXCR, keeping a single row per CDR3 protein. Of 600,000 or so distinct CDR3 sequences listed, more than 14% are singletons.

The sequence was obtained from a woman in her fifties or sixties with Graves' ophthalmopathy. Material for sequencing was blood. The rearrangement links TRBV20-1 to TRBJ2-5; 14 nucleotides agree with TRBD2. CDR3 residues: CNARAGLAGGFETQYF. The DNA for the CDR3 is TGCAATGCTAGGGCTGGACTAGCGGGAGGCTTCGAGACCCAGTACTTC.